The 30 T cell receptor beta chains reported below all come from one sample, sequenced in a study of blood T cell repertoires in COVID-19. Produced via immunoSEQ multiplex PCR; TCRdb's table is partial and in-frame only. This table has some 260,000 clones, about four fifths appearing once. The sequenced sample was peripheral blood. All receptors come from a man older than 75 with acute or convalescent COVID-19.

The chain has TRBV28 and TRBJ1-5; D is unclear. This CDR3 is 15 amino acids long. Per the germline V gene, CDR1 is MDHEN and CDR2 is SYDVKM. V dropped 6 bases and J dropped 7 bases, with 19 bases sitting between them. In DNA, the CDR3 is TGTGCCAGCAGCTCGTCATCGGGGAGAGGGCAGCCCCAGCATTTT. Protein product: CASSSSSGRGQPQHF.

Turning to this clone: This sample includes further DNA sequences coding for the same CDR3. The CDR3, as DNA: TGCGCCAGCAGCTCAGGGACAGGGGACTACGAGCAGTACTTC. This codes for CASSSGTGDYEQYF. The genes are TRBV5-1 and TRBJ2-7, with 10 bases that match TRBD1. The trim removed 3 bases at V and 3 bases at J, leaving 3 bases unmatched. Per germline, CDR1 SGHRS and CDR2 YFSETQ. The CDR3 extends over 14 amino acids.

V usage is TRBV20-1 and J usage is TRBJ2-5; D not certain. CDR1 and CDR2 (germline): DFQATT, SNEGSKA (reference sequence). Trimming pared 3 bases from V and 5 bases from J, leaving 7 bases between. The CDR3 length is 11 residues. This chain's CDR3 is CSASTSETQYF. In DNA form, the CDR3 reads TGCAGTGCTAGTACTTCGGAGACCCAGTACTTC.

The CDR3 nucleotides read TGTGCCAGCTCACCACCCCAGGGCTCTGAAGCTTTCTTT. Protein: CASSPPQGSEAFF. The V and J genes are TRBV18 and TRBJ1-1, with D possibly TRBD1 on 5 matching bases. The germline gives CDR1 KGHSH, CDR2 LQKENI. This CDR3 has 13 residues. Trimming removed 0 bases at V and 6 bases at J, with 8 bases between.

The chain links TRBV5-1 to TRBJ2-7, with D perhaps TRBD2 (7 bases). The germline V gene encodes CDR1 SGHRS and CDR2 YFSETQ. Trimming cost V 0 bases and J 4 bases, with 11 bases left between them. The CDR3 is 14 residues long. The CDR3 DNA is TGCGCCAGCAGCTTGGCGGGGGGCCAATACGAGCAGTACTTC. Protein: CASSLAGGQYEQYF. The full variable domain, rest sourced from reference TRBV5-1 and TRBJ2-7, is KAGVTQTPRYLIKTRGQQVTLSCSPISGHRSVSWYQQTPGQGLQFLFEYFSETQRNKGNFPGRFSGRQFSNSRSEMNVSTLELGDSALYLCASSLAGGQYEQYFGPGTRLTVT.

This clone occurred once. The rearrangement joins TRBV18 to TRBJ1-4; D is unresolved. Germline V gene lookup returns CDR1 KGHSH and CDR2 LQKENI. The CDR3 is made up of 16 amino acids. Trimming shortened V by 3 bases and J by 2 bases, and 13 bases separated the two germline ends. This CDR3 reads CASSPRVGVTNEKLFF. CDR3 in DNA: TGTGCCAGCTCACCTCGAGTTGGAGTTACTAATGAAAAACTGTTTTTT.

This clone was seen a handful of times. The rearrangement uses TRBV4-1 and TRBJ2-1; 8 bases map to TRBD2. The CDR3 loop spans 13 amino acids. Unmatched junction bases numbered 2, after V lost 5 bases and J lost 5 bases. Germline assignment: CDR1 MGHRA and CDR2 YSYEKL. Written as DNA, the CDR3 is TGCGCCAGCAGCGGGACTAGTCACAATGAGCAGTTCTTC. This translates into CASSGTSHNEQFF.

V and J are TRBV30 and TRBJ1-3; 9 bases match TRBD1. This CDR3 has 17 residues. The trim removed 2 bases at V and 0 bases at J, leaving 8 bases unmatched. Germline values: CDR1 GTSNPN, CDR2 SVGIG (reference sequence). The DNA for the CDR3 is TGTGCCTGGAGTTTCCAGGGACAGGGCCCCTCTGGAAACACCATATATTTT. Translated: CAWSFQGQGPSGNTIYF.

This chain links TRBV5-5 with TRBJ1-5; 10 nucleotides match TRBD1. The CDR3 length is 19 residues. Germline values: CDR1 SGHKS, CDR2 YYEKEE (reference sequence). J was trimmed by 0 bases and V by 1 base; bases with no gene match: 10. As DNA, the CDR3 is TGTGCCAGCAGCTTGAGTGACAGGGGGCTTACATATAGCAATCAGCCCCAGCATTTT. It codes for CASSLSDRGLTYSNQPQHF.

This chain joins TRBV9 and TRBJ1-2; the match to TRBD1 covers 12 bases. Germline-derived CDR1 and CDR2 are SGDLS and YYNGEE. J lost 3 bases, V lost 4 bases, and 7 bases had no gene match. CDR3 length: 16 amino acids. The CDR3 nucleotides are TGTGCCAGCAGCCCCGGGACAGGGGGCAGGTACTATGGCTACACCTTC. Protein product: CASSPGTGGRYYGYTF.

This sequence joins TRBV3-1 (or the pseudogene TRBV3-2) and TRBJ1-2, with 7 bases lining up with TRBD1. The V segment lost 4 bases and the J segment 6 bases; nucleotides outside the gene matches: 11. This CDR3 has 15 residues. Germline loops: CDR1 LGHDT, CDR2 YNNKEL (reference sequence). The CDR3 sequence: CASSLGIGTADGYTF. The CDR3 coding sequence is TGTGCCAGCAGCCTAGGTATTGGGACAGCCGATGGCTACACCTTC.

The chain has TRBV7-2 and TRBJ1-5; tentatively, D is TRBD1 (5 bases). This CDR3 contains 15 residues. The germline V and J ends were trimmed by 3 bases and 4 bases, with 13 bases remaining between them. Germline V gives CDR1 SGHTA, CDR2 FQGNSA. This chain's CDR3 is CASSFYGKGNQPQHF. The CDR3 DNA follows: TGTGCCAGCAGCTTCTACGGAAAGGGGAATCAGCCCCAGCATTTT.

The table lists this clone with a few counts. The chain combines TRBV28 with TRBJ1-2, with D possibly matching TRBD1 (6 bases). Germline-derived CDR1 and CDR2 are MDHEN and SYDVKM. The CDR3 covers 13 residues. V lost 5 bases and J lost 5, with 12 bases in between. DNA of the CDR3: TGTGCCAGCAGTCCCGGACAGTTTTATGGCTACACCTTC. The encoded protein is CASSPGQFYGYTF.

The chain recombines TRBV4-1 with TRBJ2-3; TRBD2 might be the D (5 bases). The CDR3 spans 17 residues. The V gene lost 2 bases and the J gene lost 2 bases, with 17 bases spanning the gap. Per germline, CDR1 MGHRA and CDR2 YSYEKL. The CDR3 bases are TGCGCCAGCAGCCAAACAAGGGCCACTAGTCACACAGATACGCAGTATTTT. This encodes CASSQTRATSHTDTQYF.

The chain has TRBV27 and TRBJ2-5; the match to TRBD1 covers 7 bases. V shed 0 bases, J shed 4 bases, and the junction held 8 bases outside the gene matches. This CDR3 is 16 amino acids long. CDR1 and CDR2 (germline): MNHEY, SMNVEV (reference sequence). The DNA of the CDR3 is TGTGCCAGCAGTTTATCTACAGGGGACGCTTCAGAGACCCAGTACTTC. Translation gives CASSLSTGDASETQYF.

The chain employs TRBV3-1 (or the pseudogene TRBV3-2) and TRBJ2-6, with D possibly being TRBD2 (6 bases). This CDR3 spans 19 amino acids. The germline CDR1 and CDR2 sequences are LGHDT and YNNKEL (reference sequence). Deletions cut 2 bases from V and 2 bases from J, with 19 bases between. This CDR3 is CASSQIGRSGRPGANVLTF. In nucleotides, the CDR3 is TGTGCCAGCAGCCAAATTGGGAGGTCAGGGAGGCCTGGGGCCAACGTCCTGACTTTC.

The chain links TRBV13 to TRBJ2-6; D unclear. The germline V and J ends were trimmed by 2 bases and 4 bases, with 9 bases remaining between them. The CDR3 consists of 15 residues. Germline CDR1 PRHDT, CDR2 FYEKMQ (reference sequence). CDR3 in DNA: TGTGCCAGCAGCTTACGGGTGTCCGGGGCCAACGTCCTGACTTTC. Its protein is CASSLRVSGANVLTF.

In DNA, the CDR3 is TGTGCCAGCAGCTTGCACGGGGGGGTACGGTCTGGGGCCAACGTCCTGACTTTC. Protein sequence: CASSLHGGVRSGANVLTF. The rearrangement uses TRBV5-8 and TRBJ2-6; 8 bases are shared with TRBD2. J lost 1 base, V lost 1 base, and 7 bases had no gene match. Germline V gives CDR1 SGHTS, CDR2 YDEGEE. This CDR3 is 18 amino acids long.

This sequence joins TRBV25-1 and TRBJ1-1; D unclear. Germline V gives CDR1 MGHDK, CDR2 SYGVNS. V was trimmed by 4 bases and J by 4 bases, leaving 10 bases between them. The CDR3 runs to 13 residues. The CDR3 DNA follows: TGTGCCAGCAGTGGCCCGGGAGGCACTGAAGCTTTCTTT. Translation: CASSGPGGTEAFF.

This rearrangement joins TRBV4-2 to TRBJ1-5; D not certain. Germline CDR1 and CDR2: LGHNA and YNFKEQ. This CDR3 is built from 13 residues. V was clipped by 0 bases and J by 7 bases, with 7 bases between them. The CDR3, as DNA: TGTGCCAGCAGCCAAGATCAGGTGCAGCCCCAGCATTTT. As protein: CASSQDQVQPQHF.

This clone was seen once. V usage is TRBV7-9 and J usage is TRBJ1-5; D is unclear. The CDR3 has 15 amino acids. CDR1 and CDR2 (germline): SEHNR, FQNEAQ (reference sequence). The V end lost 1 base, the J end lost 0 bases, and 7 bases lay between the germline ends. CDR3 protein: CASSLGFSSNQPQHF. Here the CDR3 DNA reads TGTGCCAGCAGCTTAGGGTTCAGTAGCAATCAGCCCCAGCATTTT.

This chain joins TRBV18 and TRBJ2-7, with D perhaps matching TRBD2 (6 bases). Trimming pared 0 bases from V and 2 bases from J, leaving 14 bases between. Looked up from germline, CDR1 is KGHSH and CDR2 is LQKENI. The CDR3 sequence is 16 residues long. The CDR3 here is CASSPPGRRGPYEQYF. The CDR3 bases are TGTGCCAGCTCACCACCGGGAAGGAGGGGCCCCTACGAGCAGTACTTC.

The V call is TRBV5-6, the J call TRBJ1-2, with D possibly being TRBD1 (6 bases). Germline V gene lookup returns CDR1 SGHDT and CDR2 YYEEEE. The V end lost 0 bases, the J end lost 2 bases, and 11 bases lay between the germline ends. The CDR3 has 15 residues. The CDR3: CASSLGQALNYGYTF. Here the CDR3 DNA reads TGTGCCAGCAGCTTGGGACAGGCCCTAAACTATGGCTACACCTTC.

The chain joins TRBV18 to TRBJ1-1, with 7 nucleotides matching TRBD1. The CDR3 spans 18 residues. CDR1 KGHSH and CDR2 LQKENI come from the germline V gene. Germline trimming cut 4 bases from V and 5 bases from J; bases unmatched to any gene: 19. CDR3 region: CASSLLLGTYRQGTEAFF. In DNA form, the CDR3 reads TGTGCCAGCTCACTCCTCTTAGGGACCTACAGACAGGGAACTGAAGCTTTCTTT.

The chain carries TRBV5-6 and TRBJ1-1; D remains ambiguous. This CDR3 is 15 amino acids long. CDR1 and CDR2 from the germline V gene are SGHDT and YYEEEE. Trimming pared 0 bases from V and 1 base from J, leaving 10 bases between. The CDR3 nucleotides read TGTGCCAGCAGCTTGGTACCCATGGCGAACACTGAAGCTTTCTTT. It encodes CASSLVPMANTEAFF.

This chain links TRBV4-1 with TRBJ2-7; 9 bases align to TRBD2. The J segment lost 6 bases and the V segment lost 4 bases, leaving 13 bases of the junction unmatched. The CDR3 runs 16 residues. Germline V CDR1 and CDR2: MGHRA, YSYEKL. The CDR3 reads CASSRVIQGGRAEQYF. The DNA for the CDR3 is TGCGCCAGCAGCCGAGTGATTCAGGGCGGGAGGGCCGAGCAGTACTTC.

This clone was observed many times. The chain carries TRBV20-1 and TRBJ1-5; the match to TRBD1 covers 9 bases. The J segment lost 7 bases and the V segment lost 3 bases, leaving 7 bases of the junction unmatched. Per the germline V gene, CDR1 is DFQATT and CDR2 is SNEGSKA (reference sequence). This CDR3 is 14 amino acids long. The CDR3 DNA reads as TGCAGTGCTAGTAAGGGACAGGGTTGGCAGCCCCAGCATTTT. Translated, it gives CSASKGQGWQPQHF.

The CDR3 DNA reads as TGTGCCATCAGTGAGTGGCAAAACGGGCAGCCCCAGCATTTT. Translating it yields CAISEWQNGQPQHF. The chain combines TRBV10-3 with TRBJ1-5; no clear D. Germline V gene sequence: CDR1 ENHRY, CDR2 SYGVKD. Trimming stripped 1 base from V and 7 bases from J, with 11 bases between. The CDR3 loop spans 14 amino acids.

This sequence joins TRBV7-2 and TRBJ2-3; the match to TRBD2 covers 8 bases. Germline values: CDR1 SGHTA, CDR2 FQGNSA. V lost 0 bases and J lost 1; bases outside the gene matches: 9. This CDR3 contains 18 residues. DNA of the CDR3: TGTGCCAGCAGCTTAGCGTTCTGGGGAGCGGGAGGCACAGATACGCAGTATTTT. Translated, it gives CASSLAFWGAGGTDTQYF.

Written as DNA, the CDR3 is TGTGCCAGCAGTTCCCGGGTGATTCAGCCCCAGCATTTT. Encoded protein: CASSSRVIQPQHF. This sequence joins TRBV6-2 or TRBV6-3 and TRBJ1-5, with D uncertain. This CDR3 has 13 amino acids. Per germline, CDR1 MNHEY and CDR2 SVGEGT. V lost 4 bases and J 6 bases, leaving 10 bases between the germline ends.